This passage covers 13 T cell receptor beta chains from one sample sequenced in a study of graft-versus-host responses after intestinal transplantation. These TCRs are of unknown antigen specificity. Using immunoSEQ multiplex PCR, the repertoire was profiled, and TCRdb retains in-frame clones only, with some absent. The data show some 90,000 clones, with roughly 90% seen just once and approximately 0.11% held by the top ten. Here the sequenced sample was unstimulated CD4+ T cells sorted from spleen or lymph node cells, taken before intestinal transplant. The receptors were sampled from a human donor who received an intestinal transplant.

In this sample, this clone turned up once. The chain combines TRBV5-1 with TRBJ2-3; 9 bases are shared with TRBD2. Per the germline V gene, CDR1 is SGHRS and CDR2 is YFSETQ. Germline trimming cut 4 bases from V and 6 bases from J; bases unmatched to any gene: 12. This CDR3 region has 16 residues. This CDR3 reads CASSRGVAGVSDTQYF. The DNA of the CDR3 is TGCGCCAGCAGCCGGGGGGTAGCGGGGGTAAGCGATACGCAGTATTTT.

This rearrangement joins TRBV15 to TRBJ2-1, with TRBD2 identical over 8 bases. Germline CDR1 LNHNV, CDR2 YYDKDF (reference sequence). The CDR3 extends over 15 amino acids. The V gene end was trimmed by 5 bases and the J gene end by 2 bases; junction bases not matched to a gene: 5. The chain's CDR3 is CATSWSSGAYNEQFF. The CDR3 DNA sequence: TGTGCCACCAGCTGGAGTAGCGGGGCCTACAATGAGCAGTTCTTC.

The chain combines TRBV4-2 with TRBJ2-1; 9 nucleotides line up with TRBD2. The trim removed 4 bases at V and 4 bases at J, leaving 11 bases unmatched. The germline gives CDR1 LGHNA, CDR2 YNFKEQ. The CDR3 is 17 amino acids. The CDR3 protein is CASSPTSGGGPYNEQFF. DNA of the CDR3: TGTGCCAGCAGCCCGACTAGCGGAGGGGGACCATACAATGAGCAGTTCTTC.

The sample holds a few counts of this clone. The chain has TRBV5-1 and TRBJ2-7; 7 bases are shared with TRBD1. The CDR3 contains 16 residues. Germline assignment: CDR1 SGHRS and CDR2 YFSETQ. The trim removed 5 bases at V and 4 bases at J, leaving 15 bases unmatched. This CDR3 reads CASSGDSLLPGYEQYF. As DNA, the CDR3 is TGCGCCAGCAGTGGGGACAGTCTCCTTCCAGGATACGAGCAGTACTTC.

The chain employs TRBV19 and TRBJ1-1; TRBD1 aligns across 9 bases. The CDR3 length is 13 residues. V lost 11 bases, J lost 0 bases, and 4 bases stayed unmatched. Per germline, CDR1 LNHDA and CDR2 SQIVND (reference sequence). The CDR3 is CASGQGMNTEAFF. CDR3 nucleotides: TGTGCCTCGGGACAGGGTATGAACACTGAAGCTTTCTTT.

The chain combines TRBV10-3 with TRBJ2-3; tentative D call: TRBD1 (6 bases). V was pared by 4 bases and J by 6 bases, with 8 bases between. Germline CDR1 reads ENHRY; CDR2 reads SYGVKD. The CDR3 length is 12 residues. The CDR3 protein is CAISGGRDTQYF. Written as DNA, the CDR3 is TGTGCCATCAGTGGGGGGCGGGATACGCAGTATTTT.

The chain joins TRBV5-4 to TRBJ2-4, with 7 nucleotides matching TRBD2. Germline V gene sequence: CDR1 SGHNT, CDR2 YYREEE (reference sequence). Trimming at V came to 1 base and at J to 7 bases, leaving 5 bases not matched to a gene. This CDR3 region has 14 residues. The DNA for the CDR3 is TGTGCCAGCAGCTTGAGGGAGGGGCAGAACATTCAGTACTTC. Encoded protein: CASSLREGQNIQYF. The full variable domain, rest sourced from reference TRBV5-4 and TRBJ2-4, is ETGVTQSPTHLIKTRGQQVTLRCSSQSGHNTVSWYQQALGQGPQFIFQYYREEENGRGNFPPRFSGLQFPNYSSELNVNALELDDSALYLCASSLREGQNIQYFGAGTRLSVL.

V usage is TRBV11-2 and J usage is TRBJ1-1, with TRBD1 matching 7 bases. Germline CDR1 SGHAT, CDR2 FQNNGV. The CDR3 runs to 15 residues. V was pared by 5 bases and J by 5 bases, with 11 bases of the junction left unmatched. CDR3 sequence reads: CASSAETGLGTEAFF. The CDR3 nucleotides are TGTGCCAGCAGCGCCGAGACAGGGCTGGGAACTGAAGCTTTCTTT. Using reference TRBV11-2 and TRBJ1-1 for the parts outside the CDR3, the full variable domain is EAGVAQSPRYKIIEKRQSVAFWCNPISGHATLYWYQQILGQGPKLLIQFQNNGVVDDSQLPKDRFSAERLKGVDSTLKIQPAKLEDSAVYLCASSAETGLGTEAFFGQGTRLTVV.

In this sample, this clone turned up once. The chain combines TRBV6-5 with TRBJ1-3; D ambiguous. Germline V gives CDR1 MNHEY, CDR2 SVGAGI. This CDR3 has 13 amino acids. The V end was cut by 3 bases, the J end by 3 bases, with 6 bases between. DNA for the CDR3: TGTGCCAGCAGTTATAGCCTTGGAAACACCATATATTTT. Protein sequence: CASSYSLGNTIYF.

This chain links TRBV11-1 with TRBJ1-6; D ambiguous. Germline lookup yields CDR1 SGHAT and CDR2 FQDESV (reference sequence). V was cut by 5 bases and J by 9 bases, with 26 bases left in between. The CDR3 has 18 residues. The CDR3 DNA follows: TGTGCCAGCAGCCTATGGTATGGGTCCGGAGCGTCTAGTTCACCCCTCCACTTT. Residues: CASSLWYGSGASSSPLHF. Looking up the rest from reference TRBV11-1 and TRBJ1-6 gives the full variable domain: EAEVAQSPRYKITEKSQAVAFWCDPISGHATLYWYRQILGQGPELLVQFQDESVVDDSQLPKDRFSAERLKGVDSTLKIQPAELGDSAMYLCASSLWYGSGASSSPLHFGNGTRLTVT.

In DNA form, the CDR3 reads TGTGCCAGCAGCCCCCTGACTAGCGGGGATGGGGTGCAGTACTTC. Translation gives CASSPLTSGDGVQYF. The chain has TRBV6-5 and TRBJ2-7, with 11 bases matching TRBD2. CDR1 is MNHEY, CDR2 SVGAGI, per germline. The CDR3 is made up of 15 amino acids. The J segment lost 9 bases and the V segment lost 6 bases, leaving 13 bases of the junction unmatched.

The rearrangement uses TRBV5-1 and TRBJ2-5, with D tentatively TRBD2 (5 bases). Germline lookup yields CDR1 SGHRS and CDR2 YFSETQ. This CDR3 has 14 amino acids. Trimming took off 3 bases at V and 2 bases at J, with 11 bases between the two ends. CDR3 sequence reads: CASSWRAYQETQYF. DNA of the CDR3: TGCGCCAGCAGCTGGCGGGCGTATCAAGAGACCCAGTACTTC.

In DNA form, the CDR3 reads TGTGCCAGCAGCTTGGAGGGGGGGGAGATGTCTGAAGCTTTCTTT. Its protein is CASSLEGGEMSEAFF. This chain uses TRBV5-6 with TRBJ1-1, with a tentative D call TRBD1 (6 bases). The ends were cut back, 0 bases at V and 6 bases at J, with 15 bases in the middle. The CDR3 covers 15 residues. CDR1 is SGHDT and CDR2 is YYEEEE in the germline V gene.